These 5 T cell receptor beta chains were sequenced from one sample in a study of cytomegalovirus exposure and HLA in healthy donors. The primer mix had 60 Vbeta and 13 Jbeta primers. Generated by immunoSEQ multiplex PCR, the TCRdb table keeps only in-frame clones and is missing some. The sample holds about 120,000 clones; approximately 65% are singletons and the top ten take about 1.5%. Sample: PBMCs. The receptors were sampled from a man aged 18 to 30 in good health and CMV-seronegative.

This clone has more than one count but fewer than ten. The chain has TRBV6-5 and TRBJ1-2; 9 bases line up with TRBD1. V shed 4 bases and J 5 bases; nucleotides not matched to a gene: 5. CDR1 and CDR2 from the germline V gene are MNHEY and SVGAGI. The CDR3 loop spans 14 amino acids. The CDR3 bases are TGTGCCAGCAGTTCCGGGACAGGGCGGTATGGCTACACCTTC. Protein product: CASSSGTGRYGYTF.

The CDR3 nucleotides are TGTGCCAGCAGCGTAGAGCTCCGGACTAGCGGGGGGGTGGATACGCAGTATTTT. Translated, it gives CASSVELRTSGGVDTQYF. This rearrangement joins TRBV9 to TRBJ2-3; 15 positions agree with TRBD2. The CDR3 has 18 residues. Trimming cost V 0 bases and J 6 bases; bases outside gene matches: 8. Germline CDR1 and CDR2: SGDLS and YYNGEE.

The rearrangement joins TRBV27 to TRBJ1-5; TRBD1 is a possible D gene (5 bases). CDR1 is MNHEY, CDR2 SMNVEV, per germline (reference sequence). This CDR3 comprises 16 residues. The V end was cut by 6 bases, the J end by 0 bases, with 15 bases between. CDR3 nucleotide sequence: TGTGCCAGCAGCCCAGGGTCTCGCTATAGCAATCAGCCCCAGCATTTT. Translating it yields CASSPGSRYSNQPQHF.

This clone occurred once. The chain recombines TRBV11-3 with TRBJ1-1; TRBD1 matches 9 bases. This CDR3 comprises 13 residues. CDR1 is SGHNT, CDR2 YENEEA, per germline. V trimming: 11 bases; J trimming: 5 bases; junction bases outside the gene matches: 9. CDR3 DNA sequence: TGTGCCGCCCTAGGGACAGGGAGGACTGAAGCTTTCTTT. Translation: CAALGTGRTEAFF.

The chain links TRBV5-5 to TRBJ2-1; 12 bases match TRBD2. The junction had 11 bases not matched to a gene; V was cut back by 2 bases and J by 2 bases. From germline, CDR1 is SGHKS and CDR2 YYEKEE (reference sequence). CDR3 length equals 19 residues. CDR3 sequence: CASSFQRLAGEFPYNEQFF. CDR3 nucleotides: TGTGCCAGCAGCTTCCAACGACTAGCGGGAGAATTCCCCTACAATGAGCAGTTCTTC.